Detailed here is one TCR beta chain. The data derive from a study of shared clonotypes between healthy human individuals. Measured with immunoSEQ multiplex PCR; TCRdb has only the in-frame clones, and not every one. The table records around 1,000,000 clones, about 72% of them present only once. V was shortened by 2 bases and J by 7 bases, with 8 bases between the two germline ends. The CDR3 runs to 12 residues. CDR1 is SGHTA and CDR2 is FQGNSA in the germline V gene. The clonotype was recovered from a man aged 18 to 29 in good health. Some clones in this sample may be carry-over from other donors' samples. The rearrangement joins TRBV7-2 to TRBJ2-5; D remains unclear. The sequencing sample was made of memory CD4+ T cells from PBMCs. As to subset: CD45RA-negative fraction. DNA for the CDR3: TGTGCCAGCAGCTTAAATATAGGGACCCAGTACTTC. Protein sequence: CASSLNIGTQYF.